These T cell receptor beta chains were read from a single sample in a study of shared clonotypes between healthy human individuals. The protocol was immunoSEQ multiplex PCR, while the TCRdb copy is restricted to in-frame clones and leaves out a portion. The table includes some 2.3 million clones, more than 80% detected once. Material: naive CD4+ T cells from PBMCs. These receptors were obtained from a man between 18 and 29 years old in good health. Some clones in this sample may be carry-over from other donors' samples. Each CDR3 is given with its conserved first and last residue. The D gene is left open where the match is weak. Some rows mark clone size as missing; the rest say once, few, many or name a class of expanded clone.

j_call	clone_size	d_call	v_call	cdr3_nt	cdr3_aa
TRBJ2-3	.	.	TRBV5-1	TGCGCCAGCAGCTTTCTGGGAGGCACAGATACGCAGTATTTT	CASSFLGGTDTQYF
TRBJ2-3	.	.	TRBV5-1	TGCGCCAGCAGCTTCCGGGCTAGCGGCACAGATACGCAGTATTTT	CASSFRASGTDTQYF
TRBJ2-1	.	.	TRBV4-2	TGTGCCAGCAGCCAAGCAGGGTCCGGCAATGAGCAGTTCTTC	CASSQAGSGNEQFF
TRBJ1-2	.	.	TRBV5-1	TGCGCCAGCAGCTTCAGTGACTATGGCTACACCTTC	CASSFSDYGYTF
TRBJ2-2	.	TRBD2	TRBV7-2	TGTGCCAGCAGCCCGACTAGCGGGATCACCACCGGGGAGCTGTTTTTT	CASSPTSGITTGELFF
TRBJ1-1	.	TRBD1	TRBV7-8	TGTGCCAGCAGCTTAGCCCGCTTCCCAAATGACAGGGGGCTCACTGAAGCTTTCTTT	CASSLARFPNDRGLTEAFF
TRBJ2-3	.	.	TRBV19	TGTGCCAGTAGTATAGGGACTACACGCACAGATACGCAGTATTTT	CASSIGTTRTDTQYF
TRBJ2-7	.	.	TRBV2	TGTGCCGGCGGACAGTACTACGAGCAGTACTTC	CAGGQYYEQYF
TRBJ1-5	.	TRBD1	TRBV5-1	TGCGCCAGCAGCGAGACAGGGAGCAATCAGCCCCAGCATTTT	CASSETGSNQPQHF
TRBJ2-6	.	.	TRBV30	TGTGCCTGGAGTGGGTTAGGGACCTCTGGGGCCAACGTCCTGACTTTC	CAWSGLGTSGANVLTF
TRBJ2-7	once	TRBD2	TRBV7-8	TGTGCCAGCAGCTTACGGCTAGCGGGAGAGTACGAGCAGTACTTC	CASSLRLAGEYEQYF
TRBJ1-1	.	TRBD1	TRBV28	TGTGCCAGCAGCGTCCTACAGGGGAAACCTGAAGCTTTCTTT	CASSVLQGKPEAFF
TRBJ2-3	once	TRBD2	TRBV28	TGTGCCAGCAGTCTGGGAGCGACGCGGGAGGGCGGTACGCAGTATTTT	CASSLGATREGGTQYF
TRBJ2-6	.	.	TRBV30	TGTGCCCGGCAACGGGGAACTGGGGCCAACGTCCTGACTTTC	CARQRGTGANVLTF
TRBJ2-1	.	TRBD1	TRBV5-8	TGTGCCAGCAGCTTGGTCGTGGGACAGGGGGCTGGTGAGCAGTTCTTC	CASSLVVGQGAGEQFF
TRBJ1-1	few	.	TRBV6-5	TGTGCCAGCAGTTACTCCAGGGGCACTGAAGCTTTCTTT	CASSYSRGTEAFF
TRBJ1-2	.	TRBD1	TRBV27	TGTGCCAGCAGAACGGGACAGGGGATCTATGGCTACACCTTC	CASRTGQGIYGYTF
TRBJ2-3	.	TRBD2	TRBV7-9	TGTGCCAGCAGCTCCGGGGGACTACACACAGATACGCAGTATTTT	CASSSGGLHTDTQYF
TRBJ2-7	.	.	TRBV7-9	TGTGCCAGCAGCTTATATCAGGGTGGGTTCGAGCAGTACTTC	CASSLYQGGFEQYF
TRBJ1-5	.	TRBD1	TRBV7-9	TGTGCCAGCAGCGGGGGACAGGGAGTCAATCAGCCCCAGCATTTT	CASSGGQGVNQPQHF
TRBJ1-4	.	TRBD1	TRBV5-1	TGCGCCAGCAGCTTGGGACAGGGGAATGAAAAACTGTTTTTT	CASSLGQGNEKLFF
TRBJ2-7	.	.	TRBV9	TGTGCCAGCAGCGTCGGGACATTCCCCTACGAGCAGTACTTC	CASSVGTFPYEQYF
TRBJ1-3	once	.	TRBV19	TGTGCCAGTAGTATCCGCGAGGAAGGAAACACCATATATTTT	CASSIREEGNTIYF
TRBJ1-2	.	.	TRBV27	TGTGCCAGCAGTTCCACCGCAGGGTTCAATGGCTACACCTTC	CASSSTAGFNGYTF
TRBJ2-1	.	TRBD2	TRBV5-1	TGCGCCAGCAGCTTCCTAGCGGGAGGGCCCAACAATGAGCAGTTCTTC	CASSFLAGGPNNEQFF
TRBJ2-7	few	.	TRBV6-5	TGTGCCAGCACTCTAGGTCTGGGCTACGAGCAGTACTTC	CASTLGLGYEQYF
TRBJ2-5	.	TRBD2	TRBV4-2	TGTGCCAGCAGCCAAGGAGGGACTAGCGGGAGGGAAGAGACCCAGTACTTC	CASSQGGTSGREETQYF
TRBJ1-3	.	.	TRBV5-4	TGTGCCAGCAGCTTGGCTGCATCCTCTGGAAACACCATATATTTT	CASSLAASSGNTIYF
TRBJ2-3	.	TRBD2	TRBV28	TGTGCCAGCGACCTTAGCGGGAGGGGCCTTGGGCAGTATTTT	CASDLSGRGLGQYF
TRBJ1-2	.	TRBD1	TRBV5-1	TGCGCCAGCAGCTTGTATGGGACAGGGGATGGCGGCTACACCTTC	CASSLYGTGDGGYTF
TRBJ2-5	.	.	TRBV5-1	TGCGCCAGCAGCTATTCAGGAGCCCAAGAGACCCAGTACTTC	CASSYSGAQETQYF
TRBJ1-2	.	.	TRBV7-3	TGTGCCAGCAGCTCAGGAGCGAGCCGGGGCCCTTCCTCCTTC	CASSSGASRGPSSF
TRBJ2-1	.	TRBD1	TRBV25-1	TGTGCCAGCAGTGAGACCGGGACAGGGTTTCTCTACAATGAGCAGTTCTTC	CASSETGTGFLYNEQFF
TRBJ1-1	.	TRBD1	TRBV5-1	TGCGCCAGCAGCTACGGGACAGGGGAATTAGCTTTCTTT	CASSYGTGELAFF
TRBJ2-5	.	.	TRBV18	TGTGCCAGCTCGGGGATTCAAGAGACCCAGTACTTC	CASSGIQETQYF
TRBJ2-1	.	TRBD2	TRBV30	TGTGCCTGGAGTCCTGGGACTAGCGGGAGTGGTAATGAGCAGTTCTTC	CAWSPGTSGSGNEQFF
TRBJ2-7	.	.	TRBV20-1	TGCAGTGCCCGGACACCGCTGGGGCAGTACTTC	CSARTPLGQYF
TRBJ2-7	.	.	TRBV6-5	TGTGCCACTAGTACGGGGTGGAGCTCCTACGAGCAGTACTTC	CATSTGWSSYEQYF
TRBJ1-1	.	.	TRBV28	TGTGCCAGCACCGGAAGGAGTCCAGGGCGAGTAGGGGACACTGAAGCTTTCTTT	CASTGRSPGRVGDTEAFF
TRBJ2-2	once	TRBD1	TRBV18	TGTGCCAGCCAAAGGTACTCAGGGGGAGACACCGGGGAGCTGTTTTTT	CASQRYSGGDTGELFF
TRBJ2-7	.	TRBD1	TRBV6-5	TGTGCCAGCAGTCGGGACAGGGTGGCTGTAGGGCAGTACTTC	CASSRDRVAVGQYF
TRBJ1-2	.	.	TRBV4-1	TGCGCCAGCAGCCAAGAGAATAGGCAGGTAAGCTACACCTTC	CASSQENRQVSYTF
TRBJ2-7	once	TRBD1	TRBV18	TGTGCCAGCTCACAAAGGACAGGGACCTCCTACGAGCAGTACTTC	CASSQRTGTSYEQYF
TRBJ1-1	.	.	TRBV30	TGTGCCTGGAGTGAGTTAGGGACGGCAAACACTGAAGCTTTCTTT	CAWSELGTANTEAFF
TRBJ1-2	.	TRBD1	TRBV19	TGTGCCAGTAGTATAACCAGGGGGCAGGGGGCCAGTGGCTACACCTTC	CASSITRGQGASGYTF
TRBJ1-2	.	.	TRBV5-8	TGTGCCAGCAGCCTCAAGACGGGGTTTGGCTACACCTTC	CASSLKTGFGYTF
TRBJ2-1	.	TRBD2	TRBV19	TGTGCCAGTAGTGGCCTAGCGGTTTACAATGAGCAGTTCTTC	CASSGLAVYNEQFF
TRBJ1-5	.	TRBD1	TRBV7-2	TGTGCCAGCAGCCGATGGGACAGGGGAGGGAATCAGCCCCAGCATTTT	CASSRWDRGGNQPQHF
TRBJ1-2	.	.	TRBV6-5	TGTGCCAGCAGTTACAGGGAGGGGGGTGATGGCTACACCTTC	CASSYREGGDGYTF
TRBJ1-2	.	TRBD1	TRBV7-8	TGTGCCAGCAGCTTAGTATGGGGACAGAGAGGGATCCTCAACTATGGCTACACCTTC	CASSLVWGQRGILNYGYTF
TRBJ1-2	.	.	TRBV5-1	TGCGCCAGCAGCTTTGGTAACCTAGGCTATGGCTACACCTTC	CASSFGNLGYGYTF
TRBJ2-7	once	.	TRBV6-5	TGTGCCAGCAGTTATGACAGATCCTACGAGCAGTACTTC	CASSYDRSYEQYF
TRBJ2-3	.	TRBD2	TRBV7-2	TGTGCCAGCAGCTTAGTGAGCGGGGGCACAGATACGCAGTATTTT	CASSLVSGGTDTQYF
TRBJ1-1	.	.	TRBV6-5	TGTGCCAGCAGCGGCAGGGGAGTCACTGAAGCTTTCTTT	CASSGRGVTEAFF